This passage covers 20 T cell receptor beta chains from one sample sequenced in a study of technical replicates of blood from a few donors. Clones were read by immunoSEQ multiplex PCR, and TCRdb kept only the in-frame ones, dropping some. Of some 70,000 clones listed, 95% to 97% were seen once; the top ten hold approximately 0.3%. What was sequenced was T cells isolated from PBMCs. These TCRs come from a human donor in good health.

This sequence joins TRBV6-4 and TRBJ2-1; possible D gene TRBD2, 5 bases. The CDR3 length is 13 residues. The V end was cut by 3 bases, the J end by 4 bases, with 7 bases between. Germline V lookup: CDR1 MRHNA, CDR2 SNTAGT. CDR3 nucleotides: TGTGCCAGCAGTGATATAGCGTACAATGAGCAGTTCTTC. Translated: CASSDIAYNEQFF.

The chain combines TRBV30 with TRBJ1-1; D gene uncertain. Germline V gene lookup returns CDR1 GTSNPN and CDR2 SVGIG (reference sequence). The CDR3 runs 11 residues. The V end was cut by 4 bases, the J end by 7 bases, with 10 bases between. The CDR3 DNA sequence: TGTGCCTGGACGGGGAGGGATGAAGCTTTCTTT. Amino acid sequence: CAWTGRDEAFF.

V and J are TRBV29-1 and TRBJ1-2; no firm D call. This CDR3 spans 12 amino acids. Germline CDR1 and CDR2: SQVTM and ANQGSEA. Here the CDR3 reads CIGGYSNYGYTF. The CDR3, as DNA: TGCATAGGCGGGTATTCTAACTATGGCTACACCTTC.

The CDR3 region is CASSHQAGSNSYEQYF. The DNA for the CDR3 is TGCGCCAGCAGCCATCAAGCGGGTAGCAACTCCTACGAGCAGTACTTC. V usage is TRBV4-1 and J usage is TRBJ2-7; D possibly corresponds to TRBD2 (6 bases). V dropped 3 bases and J dropped 0 bases, with 15 bases sitting between them. Germline V gives CDR1 MGHRA, CDR2 YSYEKL. This CDR3 has 16 amino acids.

The gene calls are TRBV29-1 and TRBJ2-1; D might be TRBD1 (6 bases). The CDR3 contains 11 residues. V lost 6 bases to trimming and J lost 6 bases, with 9 bases between them. Germline V gene sequence: CDR1 SQVTM, CDR2 ANQGSEA. CDR3 nucleotide sequence: TGCAGCGTGAACAGGGTCAATGAGCAGTTCTTC. Residues: CSVNRVNEQFF.

The DNA for the CDR3 is TGTGCCAGTAGTTCCGGGACTAGCCCCTACAATGAGCAGTTCTTC. Encoded protein: CASSSGTSPYNEQFF. The chain joins TRBV19 to TRBJ2-1; 9 bases agree with TRBD2. The germline V gene has CDR1 LNHDA and CDR2 SQIVND (reference sequence). The CDR3 spans 15 residues. V dropped 5 bases and J dropped 2; count of bases not matched to a gene: 4. Based on the CDR3 plus reference TRBV19 and TRBJ2-1, the full variable domain is DGGITQSPKYLFRKEGQNVTLSCEQNLNHDAMYWYRQDPGQGLRLIYYSQIVNDFQKGDIAEGYSVSREKKESFPLTVTSAQKNPTAFYLCASSSGTSPYNEQFFGPGTRLTVL.

The gene calls are TRBV5-4 and TRBJ2-7, with no clear D. Per germline, CDR1 SGHNT and CDR2 YYREEE (reference sequence). CDR3 length: 17 amino acids. V lost 1 base to trimming and J lost 0 bases, with 17 bases between them. The CDR3 here is CASSLLSVPPYSYEQYF. For the CDR3, the DNA is TGTGCCAGCAGCTTGTTATCCGTCCCTCCCTACTCCTACGAGCAGTACTTC. Full variable domain (remainder filled in from reference TRBV5-4 and TRBJ2-7): ETGVTQSPTHLIKTRGQQVTLRCSSQSGHNTVSWYQQALGQGPQFIFQYYREEENGRGNFPPRFSGLQFPNYSSELNVNALELDDSALYLCASSLLSVPPYSYEQYFGPGTRLTVT.

The V gene is TRBV5-1, the J gene TRBJ1-2; D perhaps matches TRBD1 (6 bases). This CDR3 is 13 amino acids long. The V and J ends lost 0 bases and 6 bases respectively, with 9 bases between them. Germline-derived CDR1 and CDR2 are SGHRS and YFSETQ. As DNA, the CDR3 is TGCGCCAGCAGCTTGGGGGGGGGCGATGGCTACACCTTC. The encoded protein is CASSLGGGDGYTF.

The CDR3 spells CASSLRDIYTGELFF. The DNA of the CDR3 is TGTGCCAGCAGCTTAAGGGACATATACACCGGGGAGCTGTTTTTT. The chain is built from TRBV7-9 and TRBJ2-2; D possibly corresponds to TRBD1 (6 bases). The V end was cut by 2 bases, the J end by 3 bases, with 10 bases between. Germline V lookup: CDR1 SEHNR, CDR2 FQNEAQ (reference sequence). The CDR3 spans 15 residues.

The chain uses TRBV14 and TRBJ2-2; no definite D call. Germline CDR1 reads SGHDN; CDR2 reads FVKESK. There are 15 residues in the CDR3. V was trimmed by 2 bases and J by 1 base, leaving 8 bases between them. CDR3 amino acids: CASSQNLENTGELFF. The CDR3, as DNA: TGTGCCAGCAGCCAAAATCTAGAGAACACCGGGGAGCTGTTTTTT.

The genes are TRBV7-3 and TRBJ1-2, with 8 bases aligning to TRBD1. Per germline, CDR1 SGHTA and CDR2 FQGTGA. CDR3 length: 13 residues. V shed 5 bases and J 3 bases; nucleotides not matched to a gene: 2. The CDR3 spells CASSQGADYGYTF. CDR3 nucleotide sequence: TGTGCCAGCAGCCAGGGGGCCGACTATGGCTACACCTTC.

The V call is TRBV7-9, the J call TRBJ2-7; 15 bases agree with TRBD2. V trimming: 6 bases; J trimming: 6 bases; junction bases outside the gene matches: 6. This CDR3 is built from 15 residues. Germline CDR1 is SEHNR and CDR2 is FQNEAQ (reference sequence). CDR3 amino acids: CASSSPGLAGGEQYF. CDR3 bases: TGTGCCAGCAGTTCCCCGGGACTAGCGGGAGGCGAGCAGTACTTC.

This chain uses TRBV28 with TRBJ1-5; tentatively, D is TRBD1 (6 bases). The V end lost 3 bases, the J end lost 5 bases, and 11 bases lay between the germline ends. This CDR3 region has 14 residues. Germline V lookup: CDR1 MDHEN, CDR2 SYDVKM. The CDR3 spells CASSFPDRYQPQHF. The CDR3 DNA reads as TGTGCCAGCAGTTTCCCGGACAGATATCAGCCCCAGCATTTT.

The J gene is TRBJ2-3, the V gene TRBV5-1, with 8 bases fitting TRBD2. The CDR3 contains 16 residues. The V and J ends lost 1 base and 2 bases, in that order; junction bases with no gene match: 6. Per germline, CDR1 SGHRS and CDR2 YFSETQ. The CDR3 here is CASSLNQAGVTDTQYF. In nucleotides, the CDR3 is TGCGCCAGCAGCTTGAATCAAGCGGGAGTCACAGATACGCAGTATTTT.

CDR3 DNA sequence: TGTGCCAGCAGCCCCCGGACTAGCGCGAACCAAGAGACCCAGTACTTC. Encoded protein: CASSPRTSANQETQYF. The genes are TRBV9 and TRBJ2-5; 9 nucleotides agree with TRBD2. J gave up 0 bases and V 4 bases, and 7 bases lay outside the gene matches. This CDR3 region has 16 residues. Germline V gene lookup returns CDR1 SGDLS and CDR2 YYNGEE. Using reference TRBV9 and TRBJ2-5 for the parts outside the CDR3, the full variable domain is DSGVTQTPKHLITATGQRVTLRCSPRSGDLSVYWYQQSLDQGLQFLIQYYNGEERAKGNILERFSAQQFPDLHSELNLSSLELGDSALYFCASSPRTSANQETQYFGPGTRLLVL.

V and J are TRBV30 and TRBJ2-7; D ambiguous. Trimming left V 4 bases short and J 1 base short, with 11 bases between. The CDR3 consists of 13 residues. From germline, CDR1 is GTSNPN and CDR2 SVGIG (reference sequence). The CDR3 loop is CAWTGLASYEQYF. The CDR3 coding sequence is TGTGCCTGGACTGGTTTAGCATCCTACGAGCAGTACTTC. Based on the CDR3 plus reference TRBV30 and TRBJ2-7, the full variable domain is SQTIHQWPATLVQPVGSPLSLECTVEGTSNPNLYWYRQAAGRGLQLLFYSVGIGQISSEVPQNLSASRPQDRQFILSSKKLLLSDSGFYLCAWTGLASYEQYFGPGTRLTVT.

This chain joins TRBV27 and TRBJ2-1, with D possibly matching TRBD1 (5 bases). The CDR3 is 12 amino acids. CDR1 and CDR2 from the germline V gene are MNHEY and SMNVEV (reference sequence). Trimming pared 1 base from V and 9 bases from J, leaving 7 bases between. Here the CDR3 reads CASSLLRGEQFF. In DNA form, the CDR3 reads TGTGCCAGCAGTTTATTAAGGGGTGAGCAGTTCTTC.

This clone appeared once. The J gene is TRBJ2-2, the V gene TRBV19; TRBD1 matches at 9 bases. CDR1 and CDR2 from the germline V gene are LNHDA and SQIVND (reference sequence). V was pared by 4 bases and J by 5 bases, with 5 bases of the junction left unmatched. The CDR3 sequence is 15 residues long. In DNA form, the CDR3 reads TGTGCCAGTAGTAGGGACAGGGAGGAAACCGGGGAGCTGTTTTTT. It encodes CASSRDREETGELFF.

This chain connects TRBV15 to TRBJ1-5; possibly TRBD1 for D (5 bases). The CDR3 consists of 19 residues. The V end was cut by 0 bases, the J end by 5 bases, with 23 bases between. Germline V gene sequence: CDR1 LNHNV, CDR2 YYDKDF (reference sequence). The CDR3 DNA is TGTGCCACCAGCAGAGATCGGCCAGACAGTCCAGAACCTTATCAGCCCCAGCATTTT. Translation: CATSRDRPDSPEPYQPQHF.

This rearrangement joins TRBV25-1 to TRBJ2-7; 7 bases match TRBD1. CDR1 is MGHDK, CDR2 SYGVNS, per germline. V lost 3 bases and J lost 5; bases outside the gene matches: 4. The CDR3 runs to 13 residues. CDR3 bases: TGTGCCAGCAGTGACCGCGGACAGGACGAGCAGTACTTC. Its translation: CASSDRGQDEQYF.